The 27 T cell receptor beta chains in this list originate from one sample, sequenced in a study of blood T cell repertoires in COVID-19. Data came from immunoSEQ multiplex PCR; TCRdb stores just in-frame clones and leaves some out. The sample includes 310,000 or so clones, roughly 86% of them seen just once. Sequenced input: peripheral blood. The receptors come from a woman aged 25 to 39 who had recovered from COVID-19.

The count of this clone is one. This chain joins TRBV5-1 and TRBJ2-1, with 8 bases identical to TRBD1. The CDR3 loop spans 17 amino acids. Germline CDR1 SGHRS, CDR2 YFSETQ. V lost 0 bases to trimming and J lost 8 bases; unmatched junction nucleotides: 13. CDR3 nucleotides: TGCGCCAGCAGCTTGGGGACAGGGCAGGCCCCCTTGGATGAGCAGTTCTTC. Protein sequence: CASSLGTGQAPLDEQFF.

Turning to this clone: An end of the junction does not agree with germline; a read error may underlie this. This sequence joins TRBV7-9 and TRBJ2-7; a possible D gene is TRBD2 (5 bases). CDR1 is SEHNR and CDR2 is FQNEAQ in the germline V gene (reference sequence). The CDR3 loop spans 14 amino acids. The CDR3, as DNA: TGTGCCAGCAGCCTAGCTGCTAGCTCCTACGAGCAGTACTTC. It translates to CASSLAASSYEQYF.

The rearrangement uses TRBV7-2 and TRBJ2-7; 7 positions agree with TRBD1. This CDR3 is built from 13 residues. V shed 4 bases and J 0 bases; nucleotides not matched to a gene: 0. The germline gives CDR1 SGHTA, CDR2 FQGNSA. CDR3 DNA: TGTGCCAGCAGCTGGGACAGCTCCTACGAGCAGTACTTC. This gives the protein CASSWDSSYEQYF.

The chain's CDR3 is CASSEISETQYF. The CDR3 DNA is TGTGCCAGCAGTGAAATCTCGGAGACCCAGTACTTC. The chain combines TRBV2 with TRBJ2-5; D is unclear. CDR1 SNHLY and CDR2 FYNNEI come from the germline V gene. The CDR3 runs 12 residues. V was clipped by 2 bases and J by 5 bases, with 6 bases between them.

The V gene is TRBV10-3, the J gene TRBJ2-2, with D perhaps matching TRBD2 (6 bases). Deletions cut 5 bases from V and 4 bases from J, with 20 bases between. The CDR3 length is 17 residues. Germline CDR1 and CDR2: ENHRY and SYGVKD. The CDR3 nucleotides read TGTGCCATCAGTAGTTTTTCGCGGGGCCAGGGCACCGGGGAGCTGTTTTTT. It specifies CAISSFSRGQGTGELFF.

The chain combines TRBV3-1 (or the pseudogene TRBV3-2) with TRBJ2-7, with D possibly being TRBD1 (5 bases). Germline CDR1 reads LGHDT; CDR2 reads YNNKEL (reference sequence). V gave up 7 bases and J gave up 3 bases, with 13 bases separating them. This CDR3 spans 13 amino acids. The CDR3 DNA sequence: TGTGCCAGCACAGGTCAGGGTGACTACGAGCAGTACTTC. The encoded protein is CASTGQGDYEQYF.

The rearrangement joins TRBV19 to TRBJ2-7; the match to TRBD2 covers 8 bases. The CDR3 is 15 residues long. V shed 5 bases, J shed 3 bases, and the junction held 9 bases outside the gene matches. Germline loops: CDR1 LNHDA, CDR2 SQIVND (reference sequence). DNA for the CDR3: TGTGCCAGTAGTTCCCTCTTAGCGGGGTTCTACGAGCAGTACTTC. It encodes CASSSLLAGFYEQYF.

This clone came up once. In nucleotides, the CDR3 is TGTGCCAGCAGCTTGGAAGGACAGGCCCTGCCCTACGAGCAGTACTTC. Its translation: CASSLEGQALPYEQYF. The rearrangement joins TRBV7-2 to TRBJ2-7; 7 nucleotides line up with TRBD1. The V segment lost 3 bases and the J segment 2 bases; nucleotides outside the gene matches: 10. Per the germline V gene, CDR1 is SGHTA and CDR2 is FQGNSA. The CDR3 has 16 amino acids.

Here the CDR3 reads CASSLVQGARRGYTF. As DNA, the CDR3 is TGTGCCAGCAGCTTAGTTCAGGGGGCGAGGAGGGGCTACACCTTC. The genes are TRBV11-2 and TRBJ1-2, with 8 bases identical to TRBD1. Germline trimming cut 1 base from V and 8 bases from J; bases unmatched to any gene: 9. Germline V gives CDR1 SGHAT, CDR2 FQNNGV. The CDR3 extends over 15 amino acids.

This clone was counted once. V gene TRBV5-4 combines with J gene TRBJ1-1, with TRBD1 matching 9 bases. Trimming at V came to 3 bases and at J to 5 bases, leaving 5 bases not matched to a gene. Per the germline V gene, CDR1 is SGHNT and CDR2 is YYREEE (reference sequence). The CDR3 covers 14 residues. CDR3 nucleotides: TGTGCCAGCAGCTGGGACAGGGCCCAAACTGAAGCTTTCTTT. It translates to CASSWDRAQTEAFF.

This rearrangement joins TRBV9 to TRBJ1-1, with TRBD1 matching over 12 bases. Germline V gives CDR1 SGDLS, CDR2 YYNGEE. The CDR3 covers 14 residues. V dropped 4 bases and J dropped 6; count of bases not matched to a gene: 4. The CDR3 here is CASSSGQGAPEAFF. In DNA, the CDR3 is TGTGCCAGCAGCTCGGGACAGGGGGCGCCTGAAGCTTTCTTT.

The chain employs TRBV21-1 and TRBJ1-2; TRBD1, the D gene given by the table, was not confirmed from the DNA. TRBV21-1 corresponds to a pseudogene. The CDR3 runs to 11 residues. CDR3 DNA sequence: TGTGCCCTGGGCAGGGGAAGTGGCTACACCTTC. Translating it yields CALGRGSGYTF.

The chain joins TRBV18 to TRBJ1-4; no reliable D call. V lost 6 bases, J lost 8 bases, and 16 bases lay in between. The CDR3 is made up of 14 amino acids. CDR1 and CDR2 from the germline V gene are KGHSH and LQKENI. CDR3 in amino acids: CASSREAMNEKLFF. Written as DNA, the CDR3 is TGTGCCAGCTCGCGGGAGGCTATGAACGAAAAACTGTTTTTT.

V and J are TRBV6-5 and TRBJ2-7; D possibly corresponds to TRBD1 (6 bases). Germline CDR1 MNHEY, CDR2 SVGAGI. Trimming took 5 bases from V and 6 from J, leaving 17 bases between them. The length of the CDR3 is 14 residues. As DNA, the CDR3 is TGTGCCAGCAGTCAACAGGGTTTTTCGGGCGAGCAGTACTTC. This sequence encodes CASSQQGFSGEQYF.

CDR3 amino acids: CASISTGRETQYF. The CDR3 DNA is TGTGCCAGCATCTCAACCGGGAGGGAGACCCAGTACTTC. The genes are TRBV21-1 and TRBJ2-5; the D segment call TRBD2 is taken from the table without a DNA check. TRBV21-1 is shown as a pseudogene. The CDR3 totals 13 residues.

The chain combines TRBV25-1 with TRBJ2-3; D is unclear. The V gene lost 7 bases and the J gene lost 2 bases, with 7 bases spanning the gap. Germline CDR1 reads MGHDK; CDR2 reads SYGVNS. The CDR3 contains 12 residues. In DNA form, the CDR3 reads TGTGCCAGCAACTACGACACAGATACGCAGTATTTT. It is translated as CASNYDTDTQYF.

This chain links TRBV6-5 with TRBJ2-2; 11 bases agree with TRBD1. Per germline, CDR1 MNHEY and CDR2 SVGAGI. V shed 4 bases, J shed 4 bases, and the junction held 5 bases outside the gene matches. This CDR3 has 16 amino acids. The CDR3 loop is CASSSTGTGGTGELFF. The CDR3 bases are TGTGCCAGCAGTTCCACCGGGACAGGGGGCACCGGGGAGCTGTTTTTT.

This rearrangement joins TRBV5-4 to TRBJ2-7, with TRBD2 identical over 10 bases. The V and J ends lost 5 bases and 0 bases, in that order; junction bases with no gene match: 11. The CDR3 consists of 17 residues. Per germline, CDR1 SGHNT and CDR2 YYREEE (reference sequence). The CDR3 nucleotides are TGTGCCAGCAGGGCAGGTGGACTAGCGGATCGCTCCTACGAGCAGTACTTC. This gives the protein CASRAGGLADRSYEQYF. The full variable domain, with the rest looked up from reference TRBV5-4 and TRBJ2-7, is ETGVTQSPTHLIKTRGQQVTLRCSSQSGHNTVSWYQQALGQGPQFIFQYYREEENGRGNFPPRFSGLQFPNYSSELNVNALELDDSALYLCASRAGGLADRSYEQYFGPGTRLTVT.

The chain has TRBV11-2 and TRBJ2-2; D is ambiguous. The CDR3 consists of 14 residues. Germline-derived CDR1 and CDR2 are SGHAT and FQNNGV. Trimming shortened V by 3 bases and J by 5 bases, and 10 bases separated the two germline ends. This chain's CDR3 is CASSLDPGTGELFF. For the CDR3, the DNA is TGTGCCAGCAGCTTGGATCCCGGGACCGGGGAGCTGTTTTTT.

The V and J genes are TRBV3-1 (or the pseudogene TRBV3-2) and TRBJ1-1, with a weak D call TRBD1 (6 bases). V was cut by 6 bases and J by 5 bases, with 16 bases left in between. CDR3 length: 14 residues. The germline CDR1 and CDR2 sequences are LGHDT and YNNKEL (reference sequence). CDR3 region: CASSRGIDRTEAFF. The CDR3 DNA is TGTGCCAGCAGTAGGGGGATTGATCGGACTGAAGCTTTCTTT.

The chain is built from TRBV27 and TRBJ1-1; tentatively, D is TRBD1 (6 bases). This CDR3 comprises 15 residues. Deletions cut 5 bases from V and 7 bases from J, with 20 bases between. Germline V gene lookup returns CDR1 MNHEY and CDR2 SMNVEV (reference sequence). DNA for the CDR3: TGTGCCAGCAGTCCGCCGGGAGGGGGGGCCCTTGAAGCTTTCTTT. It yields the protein CASSPPGGGALEAFF.

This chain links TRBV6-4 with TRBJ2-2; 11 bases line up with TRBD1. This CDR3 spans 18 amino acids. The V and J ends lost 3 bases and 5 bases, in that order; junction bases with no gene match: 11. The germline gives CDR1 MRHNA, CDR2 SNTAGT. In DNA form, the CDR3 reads TGTGCCAGCAGTGAGAGAAAACTAGGACAGGGGGCAACCGGGGAGCTGTTTTTT. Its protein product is CASSERKLGQGATGELFF.

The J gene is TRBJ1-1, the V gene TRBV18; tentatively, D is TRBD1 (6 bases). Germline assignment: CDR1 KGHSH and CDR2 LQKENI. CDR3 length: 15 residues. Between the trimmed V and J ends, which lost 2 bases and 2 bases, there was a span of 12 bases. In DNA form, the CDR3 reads TGTGCCAGCTCACCAGCGGACAGCGACAACACTGAAGCTTTCTTT. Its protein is CASSPADSDNTEAFF.

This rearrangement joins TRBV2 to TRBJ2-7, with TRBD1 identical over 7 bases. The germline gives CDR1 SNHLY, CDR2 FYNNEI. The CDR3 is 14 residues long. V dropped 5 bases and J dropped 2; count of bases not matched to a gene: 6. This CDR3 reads CASSRQGFPYEQYF. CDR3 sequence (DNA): TGTGCCAGCAGTCGACAGGGATTCCCCTACGAGCAGTACTTC.

CDR3 bases: TGTGCCAGCAGCTTAGCACAGGGGACAAACATTCAGTACTTC. It yields the protein CASSLAQGTNIQYF. This chain links TRBV11-2 with TRBJ2-4; 7 nucleotides agree with TRBD1. Germline-derived CDR1 and CDR2 are SGHAT and FQNNGV. Germline trimming cut 1 base from V and 6 bases from J; bases unmatched to any gene: 3. CDR3 length: 14 amino acids.

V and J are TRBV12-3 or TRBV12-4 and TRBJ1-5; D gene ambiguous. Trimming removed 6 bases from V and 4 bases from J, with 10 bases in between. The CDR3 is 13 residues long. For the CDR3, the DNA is TGTGCCAGCAGACCGGGTTTTAATCAGCCCCAGCATTTT. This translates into CASRPGFNQPQHF.

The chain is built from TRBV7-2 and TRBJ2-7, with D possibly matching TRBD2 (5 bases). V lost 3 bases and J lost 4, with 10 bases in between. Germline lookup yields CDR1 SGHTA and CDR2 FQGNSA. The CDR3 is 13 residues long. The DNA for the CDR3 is TGTGCCAGCAGCTTGGGAGTAGGATACGAGCAGTACTTC. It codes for CASSLGVGYEQYF.